Below, 17 T cell receptor beta chains from the same sample are listed, as sequenced in a study of cytomegalovirus exposure and HLA in healthy donors (dated by TCRdb to about 2017). Preparation of the library involved the immunoSEQ multiplex PCR assay. Held by TCRdb, this immuneACCESS table contains in-frame sequences only and omits some clones. Under half of the omission traces to an unresolved V gene where checked; the cause of the rest is unknown. The sample table holds over 250,000 clones, of which roughly 87% were seen once. The top ten hold about 1% of the sample. The sequenced sample consisted of PBMCs. The receptors originated from a woman aged 25 to 39 in good health and CMV-seropositive.

The rearrangement uses TRBV2 and TRBJ1-2; the match to TRBD1 covers 8 bases. Germline CDR1 SNHLY, CDR2 FYNNEI. The J segment lost 0 bases and the V segment lost 6 bases, leaving 3 bases of the junction unmatched. The length of the CDR3 is 14 residues. Written as DNA, the CDR3 is TGTGCCAGCAGCGGACAGGGACCTAACTATGGCTACACCTTC. Its translation: CASSGQGPNYGYTF.

The chain joins TRBV27 to TRBJ2-7; D is unclear. V was shortened by 3 bases and J by 0 bases, with 9 bases between the two germline ends. Germline CDR1 reads MNHEY; CDR2 reads SMNVEV (reference sequence). The CDR3 runs to 14 residues. The CDR3: CASSLAQSSYEQYF. CDR3 nucleotide sequence: TGTGCCAGCAGTTTGGCCCAAAGCTCCTACGAGCAGTACTTC.

This sequence joins TRBV7-2 and TRBJ1-6, with D possibly matching TRBD1 (6 bases). V lost 5 bases and J lost 0, with 14 bases in between. CDR1 SGHTA and CDR2 FQGNSA come from the germline V gene. The CDR3 length is 17 residues. This CDR3 is CASSRPGHSSYNSPLHF. CDR3 DNA sequence: TGTGCCAGCAGCCGACCGGGACACAGCTCCTATAATTCACCCCTCCACTTT.

The rearrangement links TRBV6-5 to TRBJ1-1; TRBD1 is a possible D gene (5 bases). The V end lost 6 bases, the J end lost 5 bases, and 19 bases lay between the germline ends. Germline V gene lookup returns CDR1 MNHEY and CDR2 SVGAGI. CDR3 size: 15 residues. CDR3 sequence: CASSHLRGDGTEAFF. In DNA, the CDR3 is TGTGCCAGCAGCCACCTCCGGGGCGATGGGACTGAAGCTTTCTTT.

The genes are TRBV28 and TRBJ1-5; no definite D call. Germline assignment: CDR1 MDHEN and CDR2 SYDVKM. The CDR3 extends over 14 amino acids. The V end lost 8 bases, the J end lost 6 bases, and 17 bases lay between the germline ends. CDR3 loop: CASDIGERFQPQHF. The DNA for the CDR3 is TGTGCCAGCGACATTGGGGAACGTTTTCAGCCCCAGCATTTT.

The V and J genes are TRBV9 and TRBJ2-2, with D possibly being TRBD1 (5 bases). The CDR3 consists of 16 residues. From germline, CDR1 is SGDLS and CDR2 YYNGEE. Trimming shortened V by 4 bases and J by 0 bases, and 13 bases separated the two germline ends. The DNA for the CDR3 is TGTGCCAGCAGCCGAGGTGGGGCGGCGAACACCGGGGAGCTGTTTTTT. This gives the protein CASSRGGAANTGELFF.

The rearrangement joins TRBV6-5 to TRBJ2-1, with TRBD2 identical over 7 bases. The trim removed 10 bases at V and 0 bases at J, leaving 3 bases unmatched. This CDR3 spans 13 amino acids. Germline loops: CDR1 MNHEY, CDR2 SVGAGI. CDR3 protein: CATQRDSYNEQFF. The CDR3 bases are TGTGCCACCCAGCGGGACTCCTACAATGAGCAGTTCTTC.

V is TRBV10-3 and J is TRBJ2-7, with 7 nucleotides matching TRBD2. Trimming took 2 bases from V and 7 from J; bases not matched to a gene: 8. The germline V gene has CDR1 ENHRY and CDR2 SYGVKD. The CDR3 consists of 14 residues. CDR3 sequence (DNA): TGTGCCATCAGTGAGGCAGCGGGGCCTAGGGAGCAGTACTTC. Amino acids: CAISEAAGPREQYF.

The chain joins TRBV27 to TRBJ2-2; 7 positions agree with TRBD2. CDR3 length: 14 amino acids. Germline loops: CDR1 MNHEY, CDR2 SMNVEV (reference sequence). V lost 3 bases, J lost 5 bases, and 3 bases stayed unmatched. CDR3 protein: CASSFGGGTGELFF. For the CDR3, the DNA is TGTGCCAGCAGTTTTGGGGGAGGGACCGGGGAGCTGTTTTTT.

This clone was picked up one time. The chain recombines TRBV30 with TRBJ2-3; TRBD2 is a possible D gene (6 bases). Trimming removed 4 bases from V and 0 bases from J, with 17 bases in between. This CDR3 is 16 amino acids long. Germline-derived CDR1 and CDR2 are GTSNPN and SVGIG (reference sequence). DNA for the CDR3: TGTGCCTGGACCTCTCCCCGGGACTTTAGCACAGATACGCAGTATTTT. This translates into CAWTSPRDFSTDTQYF.

V is TRBV5-4 and J is TRBJ2-7; D might be TRBD1 (6 bases). Germline CDR1 is SGHNT and CDR2 is YYREEE (reference sequence). Trimming shortened V by 5 bases and J by 4 bases, and 16 bases separated the two germline ends. CDR3 length equals 14 residues. Here the CDR3 DNA reads TGTGCCAGCAGGGGCACCGGGACATCGTACGAGCAGTACTTC. Its protein product is CASRGTGTSYEQYF.

The table lists this clone with a few counts. The genes are TRBV5-1 and TRBJ2-7; D perhaps matches TRBD1 (6 bases). Trimming removed 4 bases at V and 11 bases at J, with 13 bases between. The CDR3 runs to 11 residues. Per germline, CDR1 SGHRS and CDR2 YFSETQ. CDR3 bases: TGCGCCAGCAGCATAGGGGGTGAGGAGTACTTC. This translates into CASSIGGEEYF.

The chain employs TRBV7-3 and TRBJ2-2; 10 nucleotides align to TRBD2. V lost 2 bases, J lost 8 bases, and 8 bases stayed unmatched. The V gene's germline CDR1 is SGHTA and CDR2 FQGTGA. The CDR3 sequence is 16 residues long. CDR3 bases: TGTGCCAGCAGCTTAGGGGCTAGCGGGAGCTCGGGGGAGCTGTTTTTT. Protein sequence: CASSLGASGSSGELFF.

This chain uses TRBV28 with TRBJ2-7; D perhaps matches TRBD1 (6 bases). Germline V lookup: CDR1 MDHEN, CDR2 SYDVKM. Trimming removed 6 bases at V and 3 bases at J, with 15 bases between. This CDR3 spans 14 amino acids. For the CDR3, the DNA is TGTGCCAGCAGGACACAGGGCAACCACTACGAGCAGTACTTC. Protein: CASRTQGNHYEQYF.

The chain couples TRBV7-9 to TRBJ2-7, with TRBD2 matching 13 bases. Trimming took 7 bases from V and 6 from J; bases not matched to a gene: 9. The CDR3 consists of 15 residues. CDR1 SEHNR and CDR2 FQNEAQ come from the germline V gene (reference sequence). The CDR3 bases are TGTGCCAGCACACCGGGACTAGCGGGACCTATCGAGCAGTACTTC. It codes for CASTPGLAGPIEQYF. The whole variable domain, filled in from reference TRBV7-9 and TRBJ2-7, reads DTGVSQNPRHKITKRGQNVTFRCDPISEHNRLYWYRQTLGQGPEFLTYFQNEAQLEKSRLLSDRFSAERPKGSFSTLEIQRTEQGDSAMYLCASTPGLAGPIEQYFGPGTRLTVT.

V and J are TRBV28 and TRBJ2-6; 8 nucleotides align to TRBD1. The V segment lost 9 bases and the J segment 0 bases; nucleotides outside the gene matches: 7. Germline-derived CDR1 and CDR2 are MDHEN and SYDVKM. The CDR3 has 16 amino acids. The CDR3 DNA reads as TGTGCCAGGTTCGATACAGGGGGCTCTGGGGCCAACGTCCTGACTTTC. It encodes CARFDTGGSGANVLTF. Full variable domain (remainder filled in from reference TRBV28 and TRBJ2-6): DVKVTQSSRYLVKRTGEKVFLECVQDMDHENMFWYRQDPGLGLRLIYFSYDVKMKEKGDIPEGYSVSREKKERFSLILESASTNQTSMYLCARFDTGGSGANVLTFGAGSRLTVL.

The rearrangement uses TRBV4-3 and TRBJ1-4; D is unclear. Germline lookup yields CDR1 LGHNA and CDR2 YSLEER. The CDR3 is made up of 19 amino acids. The V and J ends lost 0 bases and 7 bases respectively, with 24 bases between them. The CDR3 region is CASSQDVAGGRWPGEKLFF. The CDR3 coding sequence is TGCGCCAGCAGCCAAGATGTAGCCGGCGGTAGGTGGCCCGGTGAAAAACTGTTTTTT.